The source of this T cell receptor beta chain is a study of CD8+CD57+ T cells in acquired aplastic anemia. About the research overall: The sorted CD4+ and CD8+ cells yielded an average around 3.4 ug of DNA. CD4+ reads averaged about 11 million in healthy donors. Findings and caveats of the study: Found in both controls and patients were approximately 30 CD8+ CDR3 sequences.

V was pared by 5 bases and J by 5 bases, with 5 bases of the junction left unmatched. The CDR3 totals 15 residues. From germline, CDR1 is SEHNR and CDR2 FQNEAQ (reference sequence). The template used for profiling TCR beta VDJ and CDR3 was genomic DNA. TCRdb recomputed calls from the reads with MiXCR, one row per CDR3 protein. The table has about 180,000 distinct CDR3 sequences, just over 45% seen once. Concerning this clonotype: Its antigen remains unidentified.

V gene TRBV7-9 combines with J gene TRBJ2-2, with 10 bases aligning to TRBD1. The sequence derives from a human donor in good health. The sample consisted of sorted CD4+, CD8+, or CD8+CD57+ T cells (not recorded which) from PBMCs. The CDR3 nucleotides read TGTGCCAGCAGCCCAACGGGACAGGGGACCGGGGAGCTGTTTTTT. Amino acids: CASSPTGQGTGELFF.